Presented here are 11 T cell receptor beta chains from one specimen sequenced in a study of T cell repertoires in ileal Crohn's disease. Some clones are missing from TCRdb's copy, which holds only in-frame ones; the method was immunoSEQ multiplex PCR. The sample consists of about 600 clones, 82% of them appearing once. Material: ileal tissue. These receptors were taken from an adult with Crohn's disease.

The genes are TRBV7-2 and TRBJ2-5; unclear D gene. Trimming took 3 bases from V and 1 from J, leaving 12 bases between them. Germline loops: CDR1 SGHTA, CDR2 FQGNSA. This CDR3 region has 15 residues. Here the CDR3 DNA reads TGTGCCAGCAGCTTCCAGGCAGGCCCCCAAGAGACCCAGTACTTC. Protein: CASSFQAGPQETQYF.

J is TRBJ2-3 and V is TRBV11-2; 10 bases fit TRBD1. The CDR3 loop spans 16 amino acids. V dropped 5 bases and J dropped 4; count of bases not matched to a gene: 9. The germline V gene encodes CDR1 SGHAT and CDR2 FQNNGV. CDR3 loop: CASSPGQGNFPDTQYF. The CDR3 nucleotides are TGTGCCAGCAGCCCGGGACAGGGGAATTTCCCAGATACGCAGTATTTT.

This chain uses TRBV7-5 with TRBJ2-1; the DNA was not used to check the table's D call, TRBD2. TRBV7-5 is labeled a pseudogene. The CDR3 is 16 amino acids. The CDR3, as DNA: TGTGCCAGAAGCTTATCGACTAGCAAATCCTACAATGAGCAGTTCTTC. This encodes CARSLSTSKSYNEQFF.

The rearrangement joins TRBV9 to TRBJ1-3, with D hard to call. There are 15 residues in the CDR3. Trimming pared 3 bases from V and 0 bases from J, leaving 10 bases between. In germline, CDR1 is SGDLS, CDR2 YYNGEE. CDR3 region: CASSARGFSGNTIYF. In nucleotides, the CDR3 is TGTGCCAGCAGCGCCCGAGGGTTCTCTGGAAACACCATATATTTT.

Regarding this clone: The sample contains more than one DNA sequence encoding this CDR3. This rearrangement joins TRBV5-4 to TRBJ2-7, with D possibly being TRBD2 (5 bases). Germline CDR1 reads SGHNT; CDR2 reads YYREEE (reference sequence). V was cut by 2 bases and J by 0 bases, with 12 bases left in between. The CDR3 spans 15 residues. CDR3 region: CASSLDGKSSYEQYF. CDR3 in DNA: TGTGCCAGCAGCTTAGACGGGAAGAGCTCCTACGAGCAGTACTTC. Looking up the rest from reference TRBV5-4 and TRBJ2-7 gives the full variable domain: ETGVTQSPTHLIKTRGQQVTLRCSSQSGHNTVSWYQQALGQGPQFIFQYYREEENGRGNFPPRFSGLQFPNYSSELNVNALELDDSALYLCASSLDGKSSYEQYFGPGTRLTVT.

Here the CDR3 reads CASSLQGTYEQYF. In DNA, the CDR3 is TGCGCCAGCAGCTTGCAGGGTACCTACGAGCAGTACTTC. The chain carries TRBV5-1 and TRBJ2-7, with D perhaps TRBD1 (5 bases). Germline CDR1 reads SGHRS; CDR2 reads YFSETQ. The ends were cut back, 1 base at V and 2 bases at J, with 7 bases in the middle. CDR3 size: 13 residues.

The J gene is TRBJ1-1, the V gene TRBV10-3, with D perhaps matching TRBD1 (6 bases). This CDR3 is built from 15 residues. The germline V gene encodes CDR1 ENHRY and CDR2 SYGVKD. V was trimmed by 0 bases and J by 4 bases, leaving 12 bases between them. The CDR3 DNA is TGTGCCATCAGTGAGTCGGAGGGGGGGGCCACTGAAGCTTTCTTT. Translation: CAISESEGGATEAFF.

This clone appeared a single time. This chain links TRBV4-1 with TRBJ2-1; D may be TRBD2 (6 bases). This CDR3 region has 21 residues. Deletions cut 1 base from V and 0 bases from J, with 25 bases between. Germline values: CDR1 MGHRA, CDR2 YSYEKL. This chain's CDR3 is CASSQGRGGGSGPSSYNEQFF. The CDR3 DNA follows: TGCGCCAGCAGCCAAGGGCGCGGAGGAGGGTCAGGCCCCAGCTCCTACAATGAGCAGTTCTTC.

This clone was detected once. This rearrangement joins TRBV19 to TRBJ2-7; D uncertain. The CDR3 length is 14 residues. The V gene lost 5 bases and the J gene lost 6 bases, with 17 bases spanning the gap. Germline loops: CDR1 LNHDA, CDR2 SQIVND (reference sequence). The DNA of the CDR3 is TGTGCCAGTAGTTCGATGGCCCGAGCTTCCGAGCAGTACTTC. Residues: CASSSMARASEQYF.

The table lists this clone with a few counts. The rearrangement links TRBV5-6 to TRBJ1-2; no firm D call. Germline loops: CDR1 SGHDT, CDR2 YYEEEE. Trimming removed 0 bases from V and 4 bases from J, with 4 bases in between. The CDR3 has 12 amino acids. The CDR3 bases are TGTGCCAGCAGCTTGGGGGTCTATGGCTACACCTTC. As protein: CASSLGVYGYTF.

The genes are TRBV10-2 and TRBJ1-2; possibly TRBD1 for D (5 bases). The CDR3 runs 15 residues. Germline V gene sequence: CDR1 WSHSY, CDR2 SAAADI. V was shortened by 0 bases and J by 3 bases, with 11 bases between the two germline ends. The CDR3 is CASSESVRGYYGYTF. Written as DNA, the CDR3 is TGCGCCAGCAGTGAGTCAGTAAGGGGTTACTATGGCTACACCTTC.